Each of the 21 T cell receptor beta chains below was sequenced from the same sample in a study of T cells after yellow fever vaccination. TCRdb itself ran the 5' RACE reads through MiXCR, one entry per CDR3 protein. The sample holds 400,000 or so distinct CDR3 sequences, 9.5% to 13% seen once. This specimen consisted of PBMCs, obtained on the day of the first yellow fever vaccination. The receptor set was obtained from a man between 18 and 29 years old who received the YFV17D yellow fever vaccine.

This clonotype was picked up a small number of times. V gene TRBV5-8 combines with J gene TRBJ2-5; 7 bases match TRBD2. The CDR3 consists of 13 residues. Germline CDR1 is SGHTS and CDR2 is YDEGEE. V shed 1 base, J shed 4 bases, and the junction held 1 base outside the gene matches. The CDR3 reads CASSLTSAETQYF. The CDR3 DNA is TGTGCCAGCAGCTTGACTAGCGCAGAGACCCAGTACTTC.

This clonotype was observed many times. The rearrangement uses TRBV29-1 and TRBJ2-3; TRBD1 or TRBD2 may be the D gene (5 bases each). Trimming left V 7 bases short and J 6 bases short, with 14 bases between. This CDR3 spans 12 amino acids. Germline loops: CDR1 SQVTM, CDR2 ANQGSEA. CDR3 sequence reads: CSAGTQADTQYF. In DNA form, the CDR3 reads TGCAGCGCGGGGACCCAGGCGGATACGCAGTATTTT.

This clonotype occurred many times. V and J are TRBV30 and TRBJ2-2; D is undetermined. The V end was cut by 0 bases, the J end by 10 bases, with 12 bases between. This CDR3 contains 13 residues. Germline V gives CDR1 GTSNPN, CDR2 SVGIG (reference sequence). The CDR3 region is CAWSVDLLLELFF. The CDR3 nucleotides are TGTGCCTGGAGTGTAGATTTACTCCTGGAGCTGTTTTTT.

This clonotype was picked up a small number of times. The genes are TRBV7-3 and TRBJ2-5, with D uncertain. The V gene's germline CDR1 is SGHTA and CDR2 FQGTGA. With 3 bases removed from V and 5 bases from J, the gap between germline ends came to 10 bases. This CDR3 contains 13 residues. The CDR3 DNA reads TGTGCCAGCAGCTTTGGGCTATGGGAGACCCAGTACTTC. The encoded protein is CASSFGLWETQYF. The full variable domain, its missing parts supplied by reference TRBV7-3 and TRBJ2-5, is GAGVSQTPSNKVTEKGKYVELRCDPISGHTALYWYRQSLGQGPEFLIYFQGTGAADDSGLPNDRFFAVRPEGSVSTLKIQRTERGDSAVYLCASSFGLWETQYFGPGTRLLVL.

The rearrangement uses TRBV19 and TRBJ2-3; no clear D gene. The CDR3 is made up of 16 amino acids. The V and J ends lost 7 bases and 5 bases respectively, with 22 bases between them. The germline CDR1 and CDR2 sequences are LNHDA and SQIVND (reference sequence). This CDR3 reads CASTPIGVSRGDTQYF. The CDR3 region has the DNA TGTGCCAGTACCCCCATCGGCGTAAGTCGTGGAGATACGCAGTATTTT.

The chain employs TRBV7-3 and TRBJ2-1, with 15 nucleotides matching TRBD2. Trimming removed 4 bases from V and 7 bases from J; junction bases left unmatched: 14. Per the germline V gene, CDR1 is SGHTA and CDR2 is FQGTGA. This CDR3 has 19 residues. Here the CDR3 DNA reads TGTGCCAGCAGCTCACCGGGACTAGCGGGGGGCGGTCCTCAGAATGAGCAGTTCTTC. This translates into CASSSPGLAGGGPQNEQFF.

The chain links TRBV7-3 to TRBJ2-3; tentative D call: TRBD2 (5 bases). Trimming took off 3 bases at V and 1 base at J, with 8 bases between the two ends. CDR3 length equals 14 residues. Germline lookup yields CDR1 SGHTA and CDR2 FQGTGA. CDR3 sequence: CASSFFGGTDTQYF. As DNA, the CDR3 is TGTGCCAGCAGCTTCTTCGGGGGCACAGATACGCAGTATTTT. The entire variable domain, with the rest obtained from reference TRBV7-3 and TRBJ2-3, is as follows: GAGVSQTPSNKVTEKGKYVELRCDPISGHTALYWYRQSLGQGPEFLIYFQGTGAADDSGLPNDRFFAVRPEGSVSTLKIQRTERGDSAVYLCASSFFGGTDTQYFGPGTRLTVL.

The chain has TRBV20-1 and TRBJ2-7; 7 bases are a match to TRBD1. The CDR3 runs to 14 residues. The V and J ends lost 6 bases and 0 bases, in that order; junction bases with no gene match: 8. Per germline, CDR1 DFQATT and CDR2 SNEGSKA (reference sequence). The CDR3 sequence: CSATGTEFSYEQYV. DNA of the CDR3: TGCAGTGCAACCGGGACAGAGTTCTCCTACGAGCAGTACGTC.

This chain links TRBV7-2 with TRBJ1-5; D may be TRBD1 (6 bases). There are 14 residues in the CDR3. Per germline, CDR1 SGHTA and CDR2 FQGNSA. Trimming pared 8 bases from V and 5 bases from J, leaving 16 bases between. The CDR3 reads CASGRGGGDQPQHF. The CDR3 DNA reads TGTGCCAGCGGCAGGGGAGGTGGGGATCAGCCCCAGCATTTT.

With respect to this clonotype: At one end, the junction sequence differs from germline, possibly due to a read error. The rearrangement links TRBV14 to TRBJ2-5, with D possibly TRBD2 on 6 matching bases. Germline CDR1 SGHDN, CDR2 FVKESK. The CDR3 has 14 residues. CDR3 coding DNA: TGTGCCAGCATCCAAAAACGGGGGCAAGAGACCCAGTACTTC. Protein product: CASIQKRGQETQYF.

This clonotype was picked up a small number of times. This rearrangement joins TRBV20-1 to TRBJ1-5, with D hard to call. V lost 3 bases and J lost 2, with 8 bases in between. This CDR3 has 13 amino acids. The germline gives CDR1 DFQATT, CDR2 SNEGSKA (reference sequence). CDR3 DNA: TGCAGTGCTAGTTCCGGGGGCAATCAGCCCCAGCATTTT. Translation: CSASSGGNQPQHF.

This clonotype was seen a few times. The chain uses TRBV15 and TRBJ2-5; 8 bases align to TRBD1. Germline lookup yields CDR1 LNHNV and CDR2 YYDKDF (reference sequence). V gave up 5 bases and J gave up 2 bases; unmatched junction bases: 7. The CDR3 has 15 residues. Here the CDR3 reads CATSSTGGWQETQYF. CDR3 sequence (DNA): TGTGCCACCAGCTCTACAGGGGGATGGCAAGAGACCCAGTACTTC.

The chain has TRBV6-1 and TRBJ1-2; 8 positions agree with TRBD1. Germline loops: CDR1 MNHNS, CDR2 SASEGT. This CDR3 has 15 residues. V trimming: 7 bases; J trimming: 10 bases; junction bases outside the gene matches: 17. The CDR3 loop reads CASNQGQVHQGDYTF. CDR3 nucleotides: TGTGCCAGCAATCAGGGACAGGTCCATCAAGGGGACTACACCTTC.

This clonotype came up a few times. The chain has TRBV27 and TRBJ2-2; TRBD1 matches 9 bases. The CDR3 loop spans 17 amino acids. Per the germline V gene, CDR1 is MNHEY and CDR2 is SMNVEV (reference sequence). Unmatched junction bases numbered 9, after V lost 5 bases and J lost 2 bases. The CDR3 DNA reads as TGTGCCAGCAGTCCCTCAAACAGGGGGCTAAACACCGGGGAGCTGTTTTTT. Translating gives CASSPSNRGLNTGELFF.

This clonotype was seen a few times. The chain is built from TRBV4-3 and TRBJ2-1; weak D call: TRBD2 (7 bases). CDR1 and CDR2 from the germline V gene are LGHNA and YSLEER. V gave up 4 bases and J gave up 0 bases, with 13 bases separating them. The CDR3 is 16 amino acids. As DNA, the CDR3 is TGCGCCAGCAGCCCGCGGGGGCCGAGCTCCTACAATGAGCAGTTCTTC. Translated, it gives CASSPRGPSSYNEQFF.

V usage is TRBV11-2 and J usage is TRBJ2-3; D may match TRBD1 or TRBD2 (5 bases each). Trimming pared 5 bases from V and 10 bases from J, leaving 19 bases between. The length of the CDR3 is 14 residues. Per germline, CDR1 SGHAT and CDR2 FQNNGV. In nucleotides, the CDR3 is TGTGCCAGCAGCCCCTCCGGGGCCAACGTACCGCAGTATTTT. Its translation is CASSPSGANVPQYF.

As concerns this clonotype: This may be a read error, as it is one base from a much larger clone. The rearrangement uses TRBV4-3 and TRBJ2-1; 8 bases align to TRBD2. CDR1 and CDR2 from the germline V gene are LGHNA and YSLEER. The CDR3 consists of 15 residues. The CDR3 nucleotides read TGCACCAGCAGCCTGCGGGGCGGGGGGCTTAATGAGCAGTTCTTC. Translating gives CTSSLRGGGLNEQFF.

This sequence joins TRBV7-7 and TRBJ2-5, with 8 nucleotides matching TRBD2. Trimming at V came to 5 bases and at J to 1 base, leaving 12 bases not matched to a gene. The CDR3 length is 17 residues. Germline CDR1 and CDR2: SSHAT and FNYEAQ (reference sequence). This chain's CDR3 is CASSPRGWGTSQETQYF. In nucleotides, the CDR3 is TGTGCCAGCAGCCCCCGCGGGTGGGGGACTAGCCAAGAGACCCAGTACTTC.

This clonotype was detected a few times. V usage is TRBV9 and J usage is TRBJ2-3; D remains unclear. Per germline, CDR1 SGDLS and CDR2 YYNGEE. The V end was cut by 3 bases, the J end by 0 bases, with 11 bases between. The CDR3 contains 15 residues. The CDR3 DNA reads TGTGCCAGCAGCGGGTCACACGTCAGCACAGATACGCAGTATTTT. Translated: CASSGSHVSTDTQYF.

J is TRBJ2-5 and V is TRBV30; D is undetermined. The CDR3 spans 10 residues. Germline CDR1 is GTSNPN and CDR2 is SVGIG (reference sequence). Trimming stripped 2 bases from V and 5 bases from J, with 3 bases between. For the CDR3, the DNA is TGTGCCTGGAGTTCCGAGACCCAGTACTTC. Its protein is CAWSSETQYF.

This clonotype has just a few counts. This rearrangement joins TRBV4-3 to TRBJ2-7; 9 bases align to TRBD2. This CDR3 contains 14 residues. CDR1 LGHNA and CDR2 YSLEER come from the germline V gene. With 1 base clipped from V and 4 bases from J, the junction kept 2 bases outside the gene matches. DNA for the CDR3: TGCGCCAGCAGCCAAGGTAGCGGGGGTTACGAGCAGTACTTC. Translated, it gives CASSQGSGGYEQYF.